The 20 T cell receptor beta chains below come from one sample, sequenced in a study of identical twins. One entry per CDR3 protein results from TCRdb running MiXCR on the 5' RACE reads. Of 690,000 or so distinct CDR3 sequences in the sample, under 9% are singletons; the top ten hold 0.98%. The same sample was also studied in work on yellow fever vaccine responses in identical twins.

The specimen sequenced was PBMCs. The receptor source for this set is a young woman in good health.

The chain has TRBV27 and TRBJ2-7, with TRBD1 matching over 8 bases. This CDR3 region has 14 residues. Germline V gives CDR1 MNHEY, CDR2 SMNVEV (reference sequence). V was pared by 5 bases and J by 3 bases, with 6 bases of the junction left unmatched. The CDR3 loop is CASSRFGQGYEQYF. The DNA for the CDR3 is TGTGCCAGCAGTCGTTTTGGACAGGGCTACGAGCAGTACTTC.

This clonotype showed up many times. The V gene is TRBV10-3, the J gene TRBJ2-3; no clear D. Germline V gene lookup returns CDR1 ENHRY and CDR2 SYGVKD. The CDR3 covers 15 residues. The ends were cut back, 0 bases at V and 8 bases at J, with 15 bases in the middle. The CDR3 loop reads CAISESGSPVGTQYF. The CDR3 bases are TGTGCCATCAGTGAGTCAGGCTCCCCTGTGGGTACGCAGTATTTT.

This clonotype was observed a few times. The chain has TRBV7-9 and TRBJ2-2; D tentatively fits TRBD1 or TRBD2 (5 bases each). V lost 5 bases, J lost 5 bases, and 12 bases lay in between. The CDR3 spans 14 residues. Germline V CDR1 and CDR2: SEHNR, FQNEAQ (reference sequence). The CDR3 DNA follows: TGTGCCAGCAGCGTCACGAGGGGTACCGGGGAGCTGTTTTTT. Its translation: CASSVTRGTGELFF.

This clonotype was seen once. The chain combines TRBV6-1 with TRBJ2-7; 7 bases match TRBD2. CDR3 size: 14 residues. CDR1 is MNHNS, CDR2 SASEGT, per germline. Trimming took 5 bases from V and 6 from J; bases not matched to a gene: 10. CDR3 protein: CASSLTGLGSEQYF. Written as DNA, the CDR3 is TGTGCCAGCAGTCTAACTGGACTAGGTTCCGAGCAGTACTTC.

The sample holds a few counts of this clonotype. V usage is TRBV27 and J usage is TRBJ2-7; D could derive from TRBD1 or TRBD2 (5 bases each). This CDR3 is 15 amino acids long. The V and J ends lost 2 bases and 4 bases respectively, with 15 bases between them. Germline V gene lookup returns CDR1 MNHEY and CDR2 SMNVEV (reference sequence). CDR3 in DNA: TGTGCCAGCAGTTTAGTCGGGACCACCGGATACGAGCAGTACTTC. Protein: CASSLVGTTGYEQYF.

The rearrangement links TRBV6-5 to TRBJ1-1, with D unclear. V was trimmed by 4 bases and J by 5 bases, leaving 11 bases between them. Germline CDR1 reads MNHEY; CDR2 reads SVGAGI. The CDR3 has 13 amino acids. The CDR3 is CASSFQAGTEAFF. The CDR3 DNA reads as TGTGCCAGCAGTTTCCAGGCGGGTACTGAAGCTTTCTTT.

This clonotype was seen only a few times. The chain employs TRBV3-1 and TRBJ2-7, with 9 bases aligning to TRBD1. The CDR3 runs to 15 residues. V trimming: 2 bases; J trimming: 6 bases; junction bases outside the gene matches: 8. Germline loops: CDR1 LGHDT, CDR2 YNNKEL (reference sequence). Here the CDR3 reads CASSQPGQGLREQYF. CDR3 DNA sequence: TGTGCCAGCAGCCAACCGGGACAGGGACTTCGCGAGCAGTACTTC.

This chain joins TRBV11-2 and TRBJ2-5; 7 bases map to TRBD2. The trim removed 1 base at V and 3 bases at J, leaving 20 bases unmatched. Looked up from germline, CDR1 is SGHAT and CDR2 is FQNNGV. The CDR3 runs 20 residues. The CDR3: CASSLGEISGPRVSKETQYF. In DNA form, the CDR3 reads TGTGCCAGCAGCTTAGGGGAGATTAGCGGGCCCCGGGTGAGCAAAGAGACCCAGTACTTC. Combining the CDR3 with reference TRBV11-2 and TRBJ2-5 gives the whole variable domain EAGVAQSPRYKIIEKRQSVAFWCNPISGHATLYWYQQILGQGPKLLIQFQNNGVVDDSQLPKDRFSAERLKGVDSTLKIQPAKLEDSAVYLCASSLGEISGPRVSKETQYFGPGTRLLVL.

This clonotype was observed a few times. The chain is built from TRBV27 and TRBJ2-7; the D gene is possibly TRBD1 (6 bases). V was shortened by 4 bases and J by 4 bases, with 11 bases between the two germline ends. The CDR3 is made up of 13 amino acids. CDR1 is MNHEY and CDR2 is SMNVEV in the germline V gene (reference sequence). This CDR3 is CASSSFTGYEQYF. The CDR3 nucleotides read TGTGCCAGCAGTTCCTTCACAGGGTACGAGCAGTACTTC.

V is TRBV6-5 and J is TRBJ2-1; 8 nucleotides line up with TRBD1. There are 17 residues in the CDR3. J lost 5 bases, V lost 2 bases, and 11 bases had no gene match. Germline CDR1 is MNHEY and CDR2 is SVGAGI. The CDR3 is CASSYPHLGQGHNEQFF. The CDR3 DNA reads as TGTGCCAGCAGTTACCCTCACCTAGGACAGGGCCACAATGAGCAGTTCTTC.

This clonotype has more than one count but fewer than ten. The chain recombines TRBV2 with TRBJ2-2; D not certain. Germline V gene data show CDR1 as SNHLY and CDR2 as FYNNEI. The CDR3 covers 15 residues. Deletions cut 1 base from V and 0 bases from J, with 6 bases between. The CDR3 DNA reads TGTGCCAGCAGTGAAGTCTATCCGAACACCGGGGAGCTGTTTTTT. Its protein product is CASSEVYPNTGELFF.

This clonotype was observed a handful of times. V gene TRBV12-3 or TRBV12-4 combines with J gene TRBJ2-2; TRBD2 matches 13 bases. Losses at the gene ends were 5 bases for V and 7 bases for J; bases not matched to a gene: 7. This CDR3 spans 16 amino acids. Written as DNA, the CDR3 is TGTGCCAGCAGTCAAGGACTAGCGGGAGCTCACGGGGAGCTGTTTTTT. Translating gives CASSQGLAGAHGELFF.

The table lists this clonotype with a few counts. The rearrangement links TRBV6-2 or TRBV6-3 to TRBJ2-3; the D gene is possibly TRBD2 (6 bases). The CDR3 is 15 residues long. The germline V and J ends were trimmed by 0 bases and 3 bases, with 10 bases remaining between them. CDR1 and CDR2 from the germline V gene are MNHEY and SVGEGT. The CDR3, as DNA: TGTGCCAGCAGTTACTCGGGGGGTTGGACAGATACGCAGTATTTT. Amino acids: CASSYSGGWTDTQYF.

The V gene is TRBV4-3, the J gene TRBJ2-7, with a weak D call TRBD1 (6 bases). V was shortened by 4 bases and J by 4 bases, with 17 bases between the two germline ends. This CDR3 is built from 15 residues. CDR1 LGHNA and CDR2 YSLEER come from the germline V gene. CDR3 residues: CASSPDRTWGYEQYF. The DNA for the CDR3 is TGCGCCAGCAGCCCTGACAGGACCTGGGGGTACGAGCAGTACTTC.

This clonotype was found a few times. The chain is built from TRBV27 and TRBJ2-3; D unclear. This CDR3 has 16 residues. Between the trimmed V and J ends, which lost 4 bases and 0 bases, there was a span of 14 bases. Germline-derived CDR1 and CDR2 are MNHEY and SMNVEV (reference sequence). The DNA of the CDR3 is TGTGCCAGCAGTTCTCCGACGAGATCTAGCACAGATACGCAGTATTTT. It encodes CASSSPTRSSTDTQYF.

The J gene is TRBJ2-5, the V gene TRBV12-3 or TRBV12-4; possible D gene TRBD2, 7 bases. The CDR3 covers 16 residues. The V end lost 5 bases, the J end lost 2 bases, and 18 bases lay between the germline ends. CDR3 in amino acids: CASSRGGGWGQETQYF. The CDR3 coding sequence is TGTGCCAGCAGTAGAGGGGGGGGCTGGGGTCAAGAGACCCAGTACTTC.

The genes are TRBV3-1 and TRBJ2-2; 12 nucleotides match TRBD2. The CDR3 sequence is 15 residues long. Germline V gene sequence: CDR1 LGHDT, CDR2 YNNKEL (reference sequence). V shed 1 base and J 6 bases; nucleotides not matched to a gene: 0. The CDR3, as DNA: TGTGCCAGCAGCCAAGGACTAGCGGGGGCCGGGGAGCTGTTTTTT. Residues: CASSQGLAGAGELFF.

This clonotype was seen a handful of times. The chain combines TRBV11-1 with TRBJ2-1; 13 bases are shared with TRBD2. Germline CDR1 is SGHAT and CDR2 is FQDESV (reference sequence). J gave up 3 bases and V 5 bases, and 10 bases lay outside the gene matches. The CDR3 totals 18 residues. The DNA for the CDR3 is TGTGCCAGCAGCACGACTAGCGGGGGGCCTACCCACTACAATGAGCAGTTCTTC. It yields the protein CASSTTSGGPTHYNEQFF.

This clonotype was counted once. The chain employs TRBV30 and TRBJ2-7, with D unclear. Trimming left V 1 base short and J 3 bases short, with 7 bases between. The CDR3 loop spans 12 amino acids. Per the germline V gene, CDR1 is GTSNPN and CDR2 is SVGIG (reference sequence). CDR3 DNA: TGTGCCTGGAGTGCCCCGCGCTACGAGCAGTACTTC. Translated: CAWSAPRYEQYF.

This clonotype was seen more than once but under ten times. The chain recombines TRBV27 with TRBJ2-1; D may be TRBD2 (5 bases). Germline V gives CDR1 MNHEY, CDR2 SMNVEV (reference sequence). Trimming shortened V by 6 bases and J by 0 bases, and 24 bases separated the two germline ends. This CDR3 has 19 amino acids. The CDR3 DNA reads TGTGCCAGCAGCCTCTCGGGCGGGTTCGGTTTTGGCTCCTACAATGAGCAGTTCTTC. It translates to CASSLSGGFGFGSYNEQFF.